The clone carrying this T cell receptor (beta chain) was recorded once. The record originates from a study of blood T cell repertoires in COVID-19. As for the study in general: PBMCs, B-cell-depleted T cells, or T cells provided the cDNA or gDNA that made up the material.

Donors in Cohort 3 who had recovered were those with two negative PCRs, healthcare professional clearance, or resolution of their symptoms. The CDR3 covers 14 residues. Trimming stripped 10 bases from V and 3 bases from J, with 15 bases between. Germline values: CDR1 LNHDA, CDR2 SQIVND (reference sequence). Assay used: immunoSEQ multiplex PCR; TCRdb lists only in-frame clones, some missing. The sample shows around 140,000 clones, 80% to 90% of them seen only once. The receptor was derived from a man between 60 and 70 years old who had recovered from COVID-19. V usage is TRBV19 and J usage is TRBJ1-4; D is perhaps TRBD1 (6 bases). The sample taken for sequencing was PBMCs or T cells enriched from blood (not recorded which). The chain's CDR3 is CAISGAGSNEKLFF. The CDR3 DNA sequence: TGTGCCATCTCAGGGGCAGGGTCTAATGAAAAACTGTTTTTT.